One T cell receptor beta chain is described in this entry. What it binds is unknown. Looked up from germline, CDR1 is SEHNR and CDR2 is FQNEAQ (reference sequence). This CDR3 is 13 amino acids long. Trimming took 5 bases from V and 2 from J, leaving 10 bases between them. The sample originates from a study of CD8+CD57+ T cells in acquired aplastic anemia. Whole-study results and caveats: Roughly 30 CD8+ CDR3 sequences occurred in both the patients and the controls.

CDR3 and TCR beta VDJ profiling relied on genomic DNA as the template. TCRdb used MiXCR to reprocess the reads, holding one entry per CDR3 protein. This table has around 230,000 distinct CDR3 sequences, over 55% appearing once. The receptor's source is a human donor in good health. The chain is built from TRBV7-9 and TRBJ2-7; D may be TRBD2 (6 bases). Sequencing was performed on sorted CD4+, CD8+, or CD8+CD57+ T cells (not recorded which) from PBMCs. The DNA of the CDR3 is TGTGCCAGCAGCCCGGACTACACCTACGAGCAGTACTTC. This gives the protein CASSPDYTYEQYF.